The next 26 T cell receptor beta chains were all read from a single sample in a study of human T cells and chemical hapten exposure. TCRdb processed the RACE reads anew with MiXCR; each CDR3 protein has one entry. The table lists more than 90,000 distinct CDR3 sequences, more than 9.5% of them singletons. Time point noted: patch test 2, 6 weeks after DPC sensitization. Noted treatment: therapeutic diphenylcyclopropenone sensitization with weekly scalp DPC. The material sequenced was whole blood, taken in connection with sensitization to the hapten diphenylcyclopropenone (DPC). These receptors all come from a middle-aged woman with alopecia areata. Some clones in this sample may be carry-over from other donors' samples.

The genes are TRBV12-3 or TRBV12-4 and TRBJ2-7; TRBD1 matches 10 bases. CDR3 length equals 15 residues. Trimming removed 3 bases from V and 6 bases from J; junction bases left unmatched: 8. The CDR3: CASSFHRDRGGEQYF. CDR3 nucleotide sequence: TGTGCCAGCAGTTTCCACAGGGACAGGGGCGGCGAGCAGTACTTC.

A word on this clonotype: An end of the junction differs from the germline gene, which may be a read error. The chain uses TRBV20-1 and TRBJ1-4; TRBD1 is a possible D gene (5 bases). The CDR3 consists of 13 residues. Germline CDR1 reads DFQATT; CDR2 reads SNEGSKA (reference sequence). CDR3 amino acids: CSARQIANGKLFF. CDR3 coding DNA: TGCAGTGCGAGACAGATCGCTAATGGAAAACTGTTTTTT.

This clonotype came up a few times. This chain's CDR3 is CASSFSEGAYEQYF. For the CDR3, the DNA is TGTGCCAGCAGCTTTTCGGAGGGGGCCTACGAGCAGTACTTC. The chain employs TRBV5-4 and TRBJ2-7; D assignment may be TRBD1 or TRBD2 (6 bases each). CDR3 length equals 14 residues. The V gene's germline CDR1 is SGHNT and CDR2 YYREEE (reference sequence). Trimming stripped 2 bases from V and 2 bases from J, with 11 bases between. Full variable domain (outside the CDR3, taken from reference TRBV5-4 and TRBJ2-7): ETGVTQSPTHLIKTRGQQVTLRCSSQSGHNTVSWYQQALGQGPQFIFQYYREEENGRGNFPPRFSGLQFPNYSSELNVNALELDDSALYLCASSFSEGAYEQYFGPGTRLTVT.

At least ten counts were recorded for this clonotype. The chain joins TRBV6-5 to TRBJ2-5; D remains ambiguous. Trimming shortened V by 2 bases and J by 4 bases, and 8 bases separated the two germline ends. CDR3 length equals 13 residues. CDR1 is MNHEY, CDR2 SVGAGI, per germline. The CDR3 coding sequence is TGTGCCAGCAGTTACCGGCGAGCAGAGACCCAGTACTTC. The encoded protein is CASSYRRAETQYF.

This chain connects TRBV10-1 to TRBJ2-3; D perhaps matches TRBD2 (5 bases). Trimming left V 0 bases short and J 0 bases short, with 7 bases between. This CDR3 region has 15 residues. CDR1 is WNHNN and CDR2 is SYGVQD in the germline V gene (reference sequence). DNA for the CDR3: TGCGCCAGCAGTGAGTCTCGAGGGAGCACAGATACGCAGTATTTT. Its protein product is CASSESRGSTDTQYF.

This clonotype has a count of ten or more. The rearrangement uses TRBV19 and TRBJ2-3, with D maybe TRBD2 (5 bases). Between the trimmed V and J ends, which lost 3 bases and 0 bases, there was a span of 16 bases. This CDR3 is built from 17 residues. Per the germline V gene, CDR1 is LNHDA and CDR2 is SQIVND (reference sequence). The DNA of the CDR3 is TGTGCCAGTAGTATGGGCCCGCGAGCGGCTAGCACAGATACGCAGTATTTT. The encoded protein is CASSMGPRAASTDTQYF.

This clonotype was counted ten times or more. This sequence joins TRBV4-3 and TRBJ2-5; 7 bases are shared with TRBD1. This CDR3 is 15 amino acids long. CDR1 is LGHNA and CDR2 is YSLEER in the germline V gene. V lost 2 bases and J lost 1; bases outside the gene matches: 4. The CDR3 reads CASSQYRDSQETQYF. The CDR3 DNA reads as TGCGCCAGCAGCCAATACCGGGACAGCCAAGAGACCCAGTACTTC.

The sample holds many counts of this clonotype. The chain couples TRBV27 to TRBJ2-7; D may be TRBD1 (5 bases). The CDR3 sequence is 14 residues long. Between the trimmed V and J ends, which lost 2 bases and 2 bases, there was a span of 10 bases. From germline, CDR1 is MNHEY and CDR2 SMNVEV (reference sequence). This CDR3 is CASSLQGRTYEQYF. The CDR3, as DNA: TGTGCCAGCAGTTTACAGGGCAGAACCTACGAGCAGTACTTC.

This clonotype was seen ten or more times. This sequence joins TRBV7-2 and TRBJ1-5; D unresolved. V dropped 1 base and J dropped 3 bases, with 4 bases sitting between them. The CDR3 is 13 residues long. Germline CDR1 is SGHTA and CDR2 is FQGNSA. The DNA for the CDR3 is TGTGCCAGCAGCTTAGGGGTCAATCAGCCCCAGCATTTT. It encodes CASSLGVNQPQHF.

The rearrangement joins TRBV21-1 to TRBJ2-7; the listed D gene, TRBD2, was not tested against the DNA. TRBV21-1 is a listed pseudogene. This CDR3 is 16 amino acids long. CDR3 DNA: TGTGCCAGCAGCAAAGCGCTGCTAGCGGTGGGGTACGAGCAGTACTTC. As protein: CASSKALLAVGYEQYF.

The chain employs TRBV5-6 and TRBJ2-7; a weak D match, TRBD2 (7 bases). CDR1 is SGHDT and CDR2 is YYEEEE in the germline V gene. This CDR3 spans 14 amino acids. V was clipped by 5 bases and J by 4 bases, with 16 bases between them. CDR3 in DNA: TGTGCCAGCAGTCTGCAGGGGCGGGAGTACGAGCAGTACTTC. It encodes CASSLQGREYEQYF.

This clonotype was counted between two and nine times. The CDR3 spells CASREQGAGAFF. The CDR3 bases are TGTGCCAGCCGAGAACAGGGGGCTGGAGCTTTCTTT. This rearrangement joins TRBV28 to TRBJ1-1; 9 bases agree with TRBD1. From germline, CDR1 is MDHEN and CDR2 SYDVKM. Trimming removed 8 bases from V and 10 bases from J; junction bases left unmatched: 8. The CDR3 spans 12 residues.

This clonotype showed up many times. The chain has TRBV19 and TRBJ2-7; D perhaps matches TRBD1 (6 bases). Germline assignment: CDR1 LNHDA and CDR2 SQIVND (reference sequence). Trimming left V 5 bases short and J 3 bases short, with 11 bases between. There are 13 residues in the CDR3. DNA for the CDR3: TGTGCCAGTAGTCTACGGACAGACTACGAGCAGTACTTC. Protein sequence: CASSLRTDYEQYF.

The V and J genes are TRBV24-1 and TRBJ1-2; 7 nucleotides agree with TRBD1. Germline V gene sequence: CDR1 KGHDR, CDR2 SFDVKD. This CDR3 region has 13 residues. V lost 9 bases to trimming and J lost 8 bases; unmatched junction nucleotides: 11. CDR3 DNA sequence: TGTGCCACCGGGGGTTCCAGGGGGAGCGGCTACACCTTC. This gives the protein CATGGSRGSGYTF.

This clonotype was seen at least ten times. The chain is built from TRBV27 and TRBJ2-5; the match to TRBD1 covers 7 bases. The CDR3 extends over 16 amino acids. The junction had 8 bases not matched to a gene; V was cut back by 3 bases and J by 1 base. The germline V gene encodes CDR1 MNHEY and CDR2 SMNVEV (reference sequence). Written as DNA, the CDR3 is TGTGCCAGCAGTTTCTTCCGACAGGGAGCCCAAGAGACCCAGTACTTC. Encoded protein: CASSFFRQGAQETQYF.

This clonotype was seen repeatedly, ten times or more. The genes are TRBV6-6 and TRBJ1-5; D is undetermined. The CDR3 loop spans 14 amino acids. Germline values: CDR1 MNHNY, CDR2 SVGAGI (reference sequence). The V and J ends lost 5 bases and 7 bases respectively, with 15 bases between them. CDR3 coding DNA: TGTGCCAGCAGTCCCTTCACCCGGGAACAGCCCCAGCATTTT. Translating gives CASSPFTREQPQHF.

CDR3 region: CASSPRGTGGAVYEQYF. The DNA for the CDR3 is TGTGCCAGCAGCCCACGGGGGACAGGGGGCGCAGTGTACGAGCAGTACTTC. The chain carries TRBV11-2 and TRBJ2-7; 12 bases line up with TRBD1. The V and J ends lost 5 bases and 4 bases, in that order; junction bases with no gene match: 12. Germline assignment: CDR1 SGHAT and CDR2 FQNNGV. The length of the CDR3 is 17 residues.

This clonotype was found a few times. The gene calls are TRBV6-6 and TRBJ2-1; 9 nucleotides align to TRBD1. Per germline, CDR1 MNHNY and CDR2 SVGAGI (reference sequence). J lost 3 bases, V lost 6 bases, and 3 bases had no gene match. CDR3 size: 14 residues. Here the CDR3 DNA reads TGTGCCAGCAGGGACAGGGGCGACTACAATGAGCAGTTCTTC. As protein: CASRDRGDYNEQFF.

This clonotype was detected a few times. The chain joins TRBV6-1 to TRBJ1-2, with D hard to call. Trimming took 4 bases from V and 3 from J, leaving 12 bases between them. Germline CDR1 MNHNS, CDR2 SASEGT. The CDR3 length is 14 residues. The CDR3 coding sequence is TGTGCCAGCAGTGGAGGGAAGAGTTACTATGGCTACACCTTC. Protein: CASSGGKSYYGYTF.

There are a few counts of this clonotype. The CDR3 here is CASSYWFGSNTGELFF. The CDR3 coding sequence is TGTGCCAGCAGTTACTGGTTCGGCAGCAACACCGGGGAGCTGTTTTTT. The chain has TRBV6-2 or TRBV6-3 and TRBJ2-2; D unresolved. Germline lookup yields CDR1 MNHEY and CDR2 SVGEGT. The CDR3 has 16 residues. V shed 1 base and J shed 2 bases, with 11 bases lying between them.

In this sample, this clonotype turned up a few times. This chain connects TRBV4-2 to TRBJ2-3, with TRBD2 matching 11 bases. Germline V lookup: CDR1 LGHNA, CDR2 YNFKEQ. With V trimmed by 6 bases and J by 0 bases, 8 bases remained unmatched. This CDR3 is built from 17 residues. CDR3 residues: CASRNGLAGSSTDTQYF. DNA of the CDR3: TGTGCCAGCAGGAACGGACTAGCGGGCTCTAGCACAGATACGCAGTATTTT.

This clonotype was observed once. The chain joins TRBV7-2 to TRBJ2-7; TRBD2 aligns across 12 bases. CDR1 SGHTA and CDR2 FQGNSA come from the germline V gene. The CDR3 length is 12 residues. The ends lost 10 bases at V and 4 bases at J; junction bases unmatched: 2. The CDR3 region has the DNA TGTGCCAACGGGACTAGCGGGTACGAGCAGTACTTC. Translation: CANGTSGYEQYF.

This clonotype was counted ten times or more. The chain has TRBV6-2 or TRBV6-3 and TRBJ2-2, with 7 bases that match TRBD2. V lost 6 bases and J lost 4; bases outside the gene matches: 5. Germline values: CDR1 MNHEY, CDR2 SVGEGT. CDR3 length: 14 residues. In DNA, the CDR3 is TGTGCCAGCAGGCGGGACTATATCACCGGGGAGCTGTTTTTT. It specifies CASRRDYITGELFF.

There are a few counts of this clonotype. V usage is TRBV7-2 and J usage is TRBJ2-5, with TRBD2 matching over 12 bases. Germline CDR1 reads SGHTA; CDR2 reads FQGNSA. There are 17 residues in the CDR3. V dropped 1 base and J dropped 1; count of bases not matched to a gene: 4. CDR3 bases: TGTGCCAGCAGCTTAGTTTCGACTAGCGGGAGCCAAGAGACCCAGTACTTC. Translated, it gives CASSLVSTSGSQETQYF.

This sequence joins TRBV20-1 and TRBJ2-2; D gene ambiguous. The CDR3 spans 15 residues. CDR1 is DFQATT and CDR2 is SNEGSKA in the germline V gene (reference sequence). V shed 2 bases and J shed 5 bases, with 15 bases lying between them. The CDR3 DNA is TGCAGTGCTAGATCGCCCGTAAGCGTGACCGGGGAGCTGTTTTTT. This encodes CSARSPVSVTGELFF.

This clonotype has only a few counts. V usage is TRBV6-1 and J usage is TRBJ2-5; a weak D match, TRBD1 (5 bases). The CDR3 runs 15 residues. CDR1 MNHNS and CDR2 SASEGT come from the germline V gene. CDR3 DNA sequence: TGTACCAACCCACCGCAGGGAAGGGCCAGGGAGACCCAGTACTTC. The encoded protein is CTNPPQGRARETQYF.